These 27 T cell receptor beta chains were sequenced from one sample in a study of cytomegalovirus exposure and HLA in healthy donors. The PCR made use of 60 Vbeta and 13 Jbeta primers. Produced via immunoSEQ multiplex PCR; TCRdb's table is partial and in-frame only. Seen in this sample are some 120,000 clones; the ten most common clones hold just under 2%. The sequencing input was PBMCs. Receptors originate from a woman between 55 and 75 years old in good health and CMV-seronegative.

The V and J genes are TRBV11-2 and TRBJ1-1, with TRBD1 matching over 8 bases. The CDR3 covers 14 residues. Germline CDR1 reads SGHAT; CDR2 reads FQNNGV. V lost 7 bases and J lost 5; bases outside the gene matches: 9. CDR3 nucleotides: TGTGCCAGCATCCTTCAGGGGGCAGGAACTGAAGCTTTCTTT. Its protein is CASILQGAGTEAFF.

This chain uses TRBV27 with TRBJ2-7, with 12 bases lining up with TRBD2. The ends lost 4 bases at V and 7 bases at J; junction bases unmatched: 5. Germline CDR1 reads MNHEY; CDR2 reads SMNVEV (reference sequence). The CDR3 spans 14 residues. CDR3 loop: CASSYGLAGTEQYF. The CDR3 DNA follows: TGTGCCAGCAGTTACGGACTAGCGGGGACTGAGCAGTACTTC.

The chain has TRBV30 and TRBJ1-5; D unresolved. The CDR3 contains 17 residues. With 4 bases removed from V and 4 bases from J, the gap between germline ends came to 23 bases. The germline V gene encodes CDR1 GTSNPN and CDR2 SVGIG (reference sequence). The CDR3 protein is CAWITSSRSRGNQPQHF. As DNA, the CDR3 is TGTGCCTGGATCACTAGTTCGCGCTCCAGAGGAAATCAGCCCCAGCATTTT.

CDR3 sequence reads: CASSLRQRSSSEQYF. The CDR3 DNA reads TGTGCCAGCAGTTTACGACAGCGCAGTTCGAGTGAGCAGTACTTC. The chain joins TRBV27 to TRBJ2-7, with TRBD1 as a possible D gene (5 bases). CDR1 MNHEY and CDR2 SMNVEV come from the germline V gene (reference sequence). With 2 bases removed from V and 7 bases from J, the gap between germline ends came to 18 bases. The CDR3 covers 15 residues.

J is TRBJ1-4 and V is TRBV10-3; 10 bases agree with TRBD1. The V and J ends lost 0 bases and 7 bases, in that order; junction bases with no gene match: 5. CDR1 ENHRY and CDR2 SYGVKD come from the germline V gene. This CDR3 is built from 16 residues. The CDR3 sequence: CAISESTGGGFEKLFF. CDR3 in DNA: TGTGCCATCAGTGAGTCGACAGGGGGCGGTTTTGAAAAACTGTTTTTT.

V and J are TRBV30 and TRBJ1-1, with D possibly being TRBD1 (6 bases). The V and J ends lost 0 bases and 2 bases respectively, with 13 bases between them. CDR3 length equals 15 residues. The germline gives CDR1 GTSNPN, CDR2 SVGIG (reference sequence). The DNA of the CDR3 is TGTGCCTGGAGTGTCGGCCAGGGGCTTAACACTGAAGCTTTCTTT. Translating it yields CAWSVGQGLNTEAFF.

This sequence joins TRBV9 and TRBJ2-1; 9 nucleotides agree with TRBD1. This CDR3 spans 15 amino acids. CDR1 and CDR2 from the germline V gene are SGDLS and YYNGEE. V dropped 3 bases and J dropped 4; count of bases not matched to a gene: 5. The CDR3: CASSAGQGNYNEQFF. The DNA of the CDR3 is TGTGCCAGCAGCGCCGGACAGGGGAATTACAATGAGCAGTTCTTC.

The rearrangement joins TRBV11-2 to TRBJ1-2; TRBD1 agrees at 7 bases. The germline gives CDR1 SGHAT, CDR2 FQNNGV. J was trimmed by 7 bases and V by 3 bases; bases with no gene match: 5. The CDR3 has 13 amino acids. CDR3: CASSFGQAGGYTF. In DNA, the CDR3 is TGTGCCAGCAGCTTCGGACAGGCCGGTGGCTACACCTTC.

CDR3 residues: CASQRYLSGANVLTF. The CDR3, as DNA: TGTGCTAGCCAGCGGTACCTCTCTGGGGCCAACGTCCTGACTTTC. V gene TRBV7-7 combines with J gene TRBJ2-6, with D perhaps matching TRBD2 (5 bases). CDR3 length: 15 amino acids. CDR1 and CDR2 (germline): SSHAT, FNYEAQ (reference sequence).

The rearrangement joins TRBV10-1 to TRBJ1-1, with D perhaps matching TRBD1 (5 bases). The V end was cut by 0 bases, the J end by 6 bases, with 5 bases between. The CDR3 is 12 amino acids. Germline CDR1 WNHNN, CDR2 SYGVQD (reference sequence). The CDR3 sequence is CASSESGAEAFF. In nucleotides, the CDR3 is TGCGCCAGCAGTGAGTCAGGGGCTGAAGCTTTCTTT.

This chain connects TRBV6-5 to TRBJ1-5; D ambiguous. This CDR3 region has 14 residues. Germline CDR1 MNHEY, CDR2 SVGAGI. V lost 7 bases to trimming and J lost 3 bases, with 13 bases between them. The CDR3: CASKRGDTNQPQHF. The CDR3 DNA reads as TGTGCCAGCAAAAGAGGCGATACCAATCAGCCCCAGCATTTT.

V is TRBV18 and J is TRBJ1-1; a possible D gene is TRBD1 (5 bases). The CDR3 runs to 12 residues. Germline V gene sequence: CDR1 KGHSH, CDR2 LQKENI. V shed 4 bases and J shed 8 bases, with 11 bases lying between them. The CDR3 reads CASSQGLREAFF. The DNA for the CDR3 is TGTGCCAGCTCACAGGGACTTCGAGAAGCTTTCTTT. Complete variable domain (other parts from reference TRBV18 and TRBJ1-1): NAGVMQNPRHLVRRRGQEARLRCSPMKGHSHVYWYRQLPEEGLKFMVYLQKENIIDESGMPKERFSAEFPKEGPSILRIQQVVRGDSAAYFCASSQGLREAFFGQGTRLTVV.

The chain has TRBV15 and TRBJ1-1; TRBD1 is a possible D gene (5 bases). Trimming removed 1 base from V and 0 bases from J, with 21 bases in between. The CDR3 extends over 19 amino acids. Germline V gene lookup returns CDR1 LNHNV and CDR2 YYDKDF (reference sequence). CDR3 nucleotides: TGTGCCACCAGCAGAGGGGGCGGCAGGAGTGGACCGATGAACACTGAAGCTTTCTTT. As protein: CATSRGGGRSGPMNTEAFF.

The V and J genes are TRBV7-9 and TRBJ2-3; 10 nucleotides align to TRBD2. With V trimmed by 5 bases and J by 4 bases, 3 bases remained unmatched. The germline CDR1 and CDR2 sequences are SEHNR and FQNEAQ (reference sequence). This CDR3 comprises 14 residues. In DNA form, the CDR3 reads TGTGCCAGCAGCAAGCGGGGGGGACCAGATACGCAGTATTTT. Its protein product is CASSKRGGPDTQYF.

The chain carries TRBV6-4 and TRBJ2-3, with unresolved D. Germline V gene sequence: CDR1 MRHNA, CDR2 SNTAGT. Trimming stripped 4 bases from V and 6 bases from J, with 11 bases between. CDR3 length: 13 residues. CDR3 residues: CASSAQRWDTQYF. CDR3 bases: TGTGCCAGCAGTGCCCAGCGTTGGGATACGCAGTATTTT.

The chain has TRBV19 and TRBJ1-5; D unclear. The CDR3 sequence is 13 residues long. The V gene's germline CDR1 is LNHDA and CDR2 SQIVND (reference sequence). The V end lost 5 bases, the J end lost 11 bases, and 16 bases lay between the germline ends. DNA of the CDR3: TGTGCCAGTAGTTTTCAAACGGAACAGTCCCAGCATTTT. Translating it yields CASSFQTEQSQHF.

J is TRBJ2-1 and V is TRBV7-9; 8 bases are shared with TRBD1. The CDR3 consists of 12 residues. Trimming removed 8 bases from V and 6 bases from J; junction bases left unmatched: 3. Germline CDR1 and CDR2: SEHNR and FQNEAQ (reference sequence). The CDR3 coding sequence is TGTGCCAGCTCACAGGGGGTCAATGAGCAGTTCTTC. Amino acid sequence: CASSQGVNEQFF.

The chain uses TRBV7-3 and TRBJ2-1; 11 bases map to TRBD1. V was clipped by 5 bases and J by 5 bases; unmatched bases: 5. This CDR3 region has 15 residues. CDR1 SGHTA and CDR2 FQGTGA come from the germline V gene. CDR3 loop: CASSEGTGGNNEQFF. In DNA form, the CDR3 reads TGTGCCAGCAGCGAGGGGACAGGGGGTAACAATGAGCAGTTCTTC.

CDR3 sequence (DNA): TGTGCCAGCAGGGGGGCCGGGACACCTCCTGCGCGGTACTTC. Translating gives CASRGAGTPPARYF. The chain joins TRBV28 to TRBJ2-7, with D possibly being TRBD1 (6 bases). Germline V gene sequence: CDR1 MDHEN, CDR2 SYDVKM. This CDR3 region has 14 residues. V lost 6 bases to trimming and J lost 12 bases, with 24 bases between them.

CDR3 DNA sequence: TGTGCCAGCAGTGAATGGGACAGGGGGGCTTCCTACGAGCAGTACTTC. It is translated as CASSEWDRGASYEQYF. This rearrangement joins TRBV6-1 to TRBJ2-7; 11 bases are shared with TRBD1. Germline CDR1 MNHNS, CDR2 SASEGT. CDR3 length: 16 amino acids. With 2 bases clipped from V and 1 base from J, the junction kept 4 bases outside the gene matches.

The chain employs TRBV7-9 and TRBJ2-7; D uncertain. CDR3 size: 9 residues. Trimming removed 10 bases from V and 5 bases from J, with 6 bases in between. Per germline, CDR1 SEHNR and CDR2 FQNEAQ (reference sequence). This CDR3 is CATIHEQYF. The CDR3 DNA reads TGTGCCACCATCCACGAGCAGTACTTC. The whole variable domain, filled in from reference TRBV7-9 and TRBJ2-7, reads DTGVSQNPRHKITKRGQNVTFRCDPISEHNRLYWYRQTLGQGPEFLTYFQNEAQLEKSRLLSDRFSAERPKGSFSTLEIQRTEQGDSAMYLCATIHEQYFGPGTRLTVT.

This chain links TRBV28 with TRBJ1-1; possible D gene TRBD1, 6 bases. The V gene lost 8 bases and the J gene lost 4 bases, with 11 bases spanning the gap. Germline V gene lookup returns CDR1 MDHEN and CDR2 SYDVKM. CDR3 size: 12 residues. CDR3 protein: CASQGPSTEAFF. Here the CDR3 DNA reads TGTGCCAGCCAGGGGCCGTCCACTGAAGCTTTCTTT.

V gene TRBV11-2 combines with J gene TRBJ1-2; 7 bases match TRBD1. With V trimmed by 5 bases and J by 8 bases, 14 bases remained unmatched. CDR1 SGHAT and CDR2 FQNNGV come from the germline V gene. This CDR3 has 15 residues. CDR3 sequence reads: CASSMTGKEVWGYTF. In DNA form, the CDR3 reads TGTGCCAGCAGCATGACAGGGAAGGAGGTGTGGGGCTACACCTTC.

The rearrangement links TRBV29-1 to TRBJ2-1; 9 positions match TRBD1. The germline V gene has CDR1 SQVTM and CDR2 ANQGSEA. The CDR3 contains 15 residues. The trim removed 6 bases at V and 0 bases at J, leaving 6 bases unmatched. CDR3 DNA sequence: TGCAGCGTCGGGACAGGGAGTGGCTCCTACAATGAGCAGTTCTTC. Translation gives CSVGTGSGSYNEQFF.

This chain connects TRBV6-5 to TRBJ1-1; D is unresolved. From germline, CDR1 is MNHEY and CDR2 SVGAGI. V shed 0 bases and J shed 4 bases, with 6 bases lying between them. The CDR3 contains 13 residues. CDR3 in amino acids: CASSYSTGTEAFF. CDR3 nucleotides: TGTGCCAGCAGTTACTCGACTGGCACTGAAGCTTTCTTT.

The chain carries TRBV5-4 and TRBJ1-3; possible D gene TRBD1, 6 bases. CDR1 is SGHNT, CDR2 YYREEE, per germline (reference sequence). CDR3 length: 16 amino acids. The V end lost 0 bases, the J end lost 2 bases, and 12 bases lay between the germline ends. Here the CDR3 reads CASSLDGRGTGNTIYF. The CDR3 region has the DNA TGTGCCAGCAGCTTGGACGGCAGGGGAACTGGAAACACCATATATTTT.

The chain has TRBV6-5 and TRBJ2-7; D is uncertain. Trimming took off 5 bases at V and 3 bases at J, with 5 bases between the two ends. The CDR3 has 11 amino acids. Germline CDR1 and CDR2: MNHEY and SVGAGI. The CDR3 here is CASSLNYEQYF. The DNA of the CDR3 is TGTGCCAGCAGTCTAAACTACGAGCAGTACTTC.